This T cell receptor (beta chain) appears in the sequencing data of a study of early T cells in non-severe SARS-CoV-2 infection. CDR3 size: 15 residues. Between the trimmed V and J ends, which lost 0 bases and 1 base, there was a span of 9 bases. Per germline, CDR1 SGHRS and CDR2 YFSETQ. General study results and limits: Database matching using VDJdb favored anti-spike CD8 responses, with private and CD4 specificities left missing.

Unique molecular identifiers were affixed to single, distinct cDNA molecules. TCRdb fed the 5' RACE reads into MiXCR, producing one record per CDR3 protein. Of some 50,000 distinct CDR3 sequences listed, approximately 10% are singletons. Comments on this clonotype: Its target is not known.

V is TRBV5-1 and J is TRBJ2-3; the D is unclear. Sequenced: whole blood. The sequence was collected from an adult who was a healthcare worker with PCR-confirmed SARS-CoV-2 infection or an uninfected control (not recorded which). CDR3 bases: TGCGCCAGCAGCTTGGTACAAATGGGCACAGATACGCAGTATTTT. Translating gives CASSLVQMGTDTQYF. The whole variable domain, remainder taken from reference TRBV5-1 and TRBJ2-3, is KAGVTQTPRYLIKTRGQQVTLSCSPISGHRSVSWYQQTPGQGLQFLFEYFSETQRNKGNFPGRFSGRQFSNSRSEMNVSTLELGDSALYLCASSLVQMGTDTQYFGPGTRLTVL.